The clone carrying this TCR beta chain appeared a few times. Its antigen is unidentified. MiXCR, applied by TCRdb to the RT-PCR reads, yields one record per CDR3 protein. The repertoire consists of about 780,000 distinct CDR3 sequences, with 15% to 20% occurring once and the leading ten covering under 13%. This sample is drawn from a study of response to subunit inactivated influenza vaccine. Notes on the study in general: Each seasonal influenza vaccination recruits few new T cells, the authors suggested.

CDR3 length: 16 residues. Per the germline V gene, CDR1 is SGHRS and CDR2 is YFSETQ. V lost 4 bases and J 6 bases, leaving 17 bases between the germline ends. V and J are TRBV5-1 and TRBJ1-6; maybe TRBD1 (6 bases). This clonotype was obtained from a man between 45 and 60 years old who received an inactivated influenza vaccine. The material sequenced was PBMCs from blood, taken roughly 5 days after vaccination. In DNA, the CDR3 is TGCGCCAGCAGCCCCCTAGGGGGTAAGCGTAATTCACCCCTCCACTTT. Its protein is CASSPLGGKRNSPLHF.